The 8 T cell receptor beta chains in this list originate from one sample, sequenced in a study of cytomegalovirus exposure and HLA in healthy donors. It was with 60 Vbeta and 13 Jbeta primers that the PCR ran. Generated by immunoSEQ multiplex PCR, the TCRdb table keeps only in-frame clones and is missing some. The sample lists about 120,000 clones, 81% occurring once. Sequencing input: PBMCs. All receptors come from a woman aged 30 to 39 in good health and CMV-seronegative.

The chain has TRBV19 and TRBJ2-1; perhaps TRBD2 as D (5 bases). With 9 bases removed from V and 3 bases from J, the gap between germline ends came to 18 bases. The CDR3 is made up of 15 amino acids. Germline CDR1 LNHDA, CDR2 SQIVND (reference sequence). The CDR3 reads CASNPVLGFYNEQFF. CDR3 nucleotides: TGTGCCAGCAATCCGGTACTAGGATTCTACAATGAGCAGTTCTTC.

The V call is TRBV28, the J call TRBJ2-5; TRBD2 is a possible D gene (5 bases). The germline V gene encodes CDR1 MDHEN and CDR2 SYDVKM. The CDR3 runs to 16 residues. V lost 5 bases and J 2 bases, leaving 18 bases between the germline ends. CDR3 sequence (DNA): TGTGCCAGCAGTGTCCTGGGTAGCGCACGTCAAGAGACCCAGTACTTC. Encoded protein: CASSVLGSARQETQYF.

Points on this clone: At the DNA level, this CDR3 is encoded by other sequences in the same sample as well. The chain combines TRBV6-4 with TRBJ2-1, with D possibly matching TRBD2 (6 bases). CDR3 size: 15 residues. Germline V gene data show CDR1 as MRHNA and CDR2 as SNTAGT. V was pared by 0 bases and J by 4 bases, with 10 bases between. The CDR3 region has the DNA TGTGCCAGCAGTGACTCGACCAGCGGGTACAATGAGCAGTTCTTC. Protein: CASSDSTSGYNEQFF.

This clone was picked up one time. The V and J genes are TRBV5-1 and TRBJ1-3; TRBD1 is a possible D gene (5 bases). The germline CDR1 and CDR2 sequences are SGHRS and YFSETQ. Deletions cut 4 bases from V and 4 bases from J, with 9 bases between. The CDR3 covers 13 residues. The CDR3 loop reads CASSAGQGNTIYF. As DNA, the CDR3 is TGCGCCAGCAGCGCAGGGCAAGGAAACACCATATATTTT.

The J gene is TRBJ2-7, the V gene TRBV6-6, with a weak D call TRBD1 (6 bases). V gave up 8 bases and J gave up 5 bases, with 13 bases separating them. Germline-derived CDR1 and CDR2 are MNHNY and SVGAGI (reference sequence). The CDR3 runs to 12 residues. DNA of the CDR3: TGTGCCAGCTCAAGGGCAGGGGACGAGCAGTACTTC. Protein: CASSRAGDEQYF.

The chain carries TRBV28 and TRBJ2-5; 10 bases map to TRBD1. The J call may be in error: the DNA end matches TRBJ2-7 better. Germline CDR1 MDHEN, CDR2 SYDVKM. This CDR3 has 15 residues. This CDR3 reads CASSLVGQGGNEQYF. The CDR3 nucleotides are TGTGCCAGCAGTTTAGTCGGACAGGGGGGAAACGAGCAGTACTTC.

The table lists this clone with a count of one. The chain uses TRBV9 and TRBJ2-2; perhaps TRBD2 as D (6 bases). V was clipped by 3 bases and J by 0 bases, with 15 bases between them. The CDR3 covers 17 residues. CDR1 and CDR2 from the germline V gene are SGDLS and YYNGEE. In DNA form, the CDR3 reads TGTGCCAGCAGCGCAAGGGTAGCGGACCCGAACACCGGGGAGCTGTTTTTT. Residues: CASSARVADPNTGELFF.

The chain combines TRBV2 with TRBJ1-2; no reliable D call. The CDR3 is made up of 14 amino acids. CDR1 and CDR2 from the germline V gene are SNHLY and FYNNEI. Between the trimmed V and J ends, which lost 7 bases and 1 base, there was a span of 13 bases. CDR3 residues: CASTETLRNYGYTF. CDR3 sequence (DNA): TGTGCCAGCACCGAGACATTACGTAACTATGGCTACACCTTC. Together with reference TRBV2 and TRBJ1-2, the CDR3 gives the full variable domain: EPEVTQTPSHQVTQMGQEVILRCVPISNHLYFYWYRQILGQKVEFLVSFYNNEISEKSEIFDDQFSVERPDGSNFTLKIRSTKLEDSAMYFCASTETLRNYGYTFGSGTRLTVV.